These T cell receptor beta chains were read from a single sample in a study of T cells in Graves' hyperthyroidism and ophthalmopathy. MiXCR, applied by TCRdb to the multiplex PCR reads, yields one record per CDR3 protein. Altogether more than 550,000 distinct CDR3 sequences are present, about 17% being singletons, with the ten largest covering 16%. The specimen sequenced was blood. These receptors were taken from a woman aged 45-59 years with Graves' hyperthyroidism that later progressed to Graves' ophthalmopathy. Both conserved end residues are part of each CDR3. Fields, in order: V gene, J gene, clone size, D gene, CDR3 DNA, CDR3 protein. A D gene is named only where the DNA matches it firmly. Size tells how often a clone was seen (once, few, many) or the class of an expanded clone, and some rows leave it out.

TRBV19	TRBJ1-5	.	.	TGTGCCAGTAGTATAGTTGGCGGCTATAGCAATCAGCCCCAGCATTTT	CASSIVGGYSNQPQHF
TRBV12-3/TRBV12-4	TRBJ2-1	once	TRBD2	TGTGCCAGCAGTTTAGTAGCGGGGGGGGAGGAGGAGCAGTTCTTC	CASSLVAGGEEEQFF
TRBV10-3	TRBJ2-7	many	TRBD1	TGTGCCATCAGTGATGCAGGGGGCCCATACGAGCAGTACTTC	CAISDAGGPYEQYF
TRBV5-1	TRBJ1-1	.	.	TGCGCCAGCAGCTTGAATCGGGGGGTTTGGACTGAAGCTTTCTTT	CASSLNRGVWTEAFF
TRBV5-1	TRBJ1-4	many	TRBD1	TGTGCCAGCAGTTTAGAAGGGCAGGGGGGCGAAAAACTGTTTTTT	CASSLEGQGGEKLFF
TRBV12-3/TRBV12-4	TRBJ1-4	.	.	TGTGCCAGCAGTTTAATTGGCGGGGGTGAAGAAAAACTGTTTTTT	CASSLIGGGEEKLFF
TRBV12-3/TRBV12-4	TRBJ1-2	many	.	TGTGCCAGCAGCCTCGCGCCAGGGTCGCTCTATGGCTACACCTTC	CASSLAPGSLYGYTF
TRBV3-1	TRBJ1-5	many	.	TGTGCCAGCAGCCAAGATCCGGTCGGATTGAATCAGCCCCAGCATTTT	CASSQDPVGLNQPQHF
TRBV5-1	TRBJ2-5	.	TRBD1	TGCGCCAGCAGCGTCAAGACAGGGATCGAGACCCAGTACTTC	CASSVKTGIETQYF
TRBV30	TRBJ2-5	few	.	TGTGCCTGGAGTGTACAGGTCCAAGAGACCCAGTACTTC	CAWSVQVQETQYF
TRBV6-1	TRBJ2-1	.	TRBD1	TGTGCCAGCGGGTTTACCGGGACAGGGATTGACAATGAGCAGTTCTTC	CASGFTGTGIDNEQFF
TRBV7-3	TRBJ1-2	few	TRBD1	TGTGCCAGCAGCCCGACAGGGATGGGGGGCTACACCTTC	CASSPTGMGGYTF
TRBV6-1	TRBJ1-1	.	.	TGTGCCAGCAGCTCAGGGATAACTGAAGCTTTCTTT	CASSSGITEAFF
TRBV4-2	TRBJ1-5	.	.	TGTGCCAGCAGCCAAGAGTATGGACCAATAGTTGTTAGGCCCCAGCATTTT	CASSQEYGPIVVRPQHF
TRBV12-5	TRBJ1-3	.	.	TGTGCTAGTGGATCCACCCAAACTGGAAACACCATATATTTT	CASGSTQTGNTIYF